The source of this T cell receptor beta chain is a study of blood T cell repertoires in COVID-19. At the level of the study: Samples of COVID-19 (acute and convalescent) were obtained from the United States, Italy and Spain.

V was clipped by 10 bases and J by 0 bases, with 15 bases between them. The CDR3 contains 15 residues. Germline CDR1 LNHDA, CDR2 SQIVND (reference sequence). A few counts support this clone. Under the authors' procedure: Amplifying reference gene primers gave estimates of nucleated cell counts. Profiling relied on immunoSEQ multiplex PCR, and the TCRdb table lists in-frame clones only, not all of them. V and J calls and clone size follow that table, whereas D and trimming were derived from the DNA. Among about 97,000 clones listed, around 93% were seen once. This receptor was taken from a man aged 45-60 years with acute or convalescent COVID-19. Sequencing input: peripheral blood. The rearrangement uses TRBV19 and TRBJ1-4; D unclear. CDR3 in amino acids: CATSGGHATNEKLFF. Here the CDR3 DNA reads TGTGCCACCTCAGGAGGCCATGCAACTAATGAAAAACTGTTTTTT.